The 10 T cell receptor beta chains presented below share a single source sample, sequenced in a study of brain T cells in children with intractable seizures. Assay: immunoSEQ multiplex PCR; the TCRdb copy retains only in-frame clones and omits some. Of approximately 330,000 clones listed, 85% to 95% were seen once; the top ten hold around 5%. Time point reported: blood from clinic visit 5 months post-surgery; TSC patient then seizure free. This specimen consisted of peripheral blood, obtained 4 to 5 months after surgery. These receptors were taken from a boy in the first two years of life with tuberous sclerosis and intractable seizures.

This clone came up once. This chain connects TRBV20-1 to TRBJ2-7; D gene ambiguous. Germline CDR1 reads DFQATT; CDR2 reads SNEGSKA (reference sequence). The CDR3 spans 14 residues. The germline V and J ends were trimmed by 3 bases and 7 bases, with 19 bases remaining between them. The DNA of the CDR3 is TGCAGTGCTAGTTACCCAGCGCGGACCGCGGAGCAGTACTTC. Amino acid sequence: CSASYPARTAEQYF.

The chain couples TRBV2 to TRBJ2-1; D gene uncertain. V was clipped by 4 bases and J by 0 bases, with 10 bases between them. This CDR3 region has 15 residues. The germline V gene has CDR1 SNHLY and CDR2 FYNNEI. The CDR3 DNA is TGTGCCAGCAGTGGGGCTCCAAGCTCCTACAATGAGCAGTTCTTC. Protein product: CASSGAPSSYNEQFF.

The rearrangement uses TRBV25-1 and TRBJ2-2; D might be TRBD1 (6 bases). Germline lookup yields CDR1 MGHDK and CDR2 SYGVNS. The length of the CDR3 is 16 residues. Trimming cost V 5 bases and J 1 base, with 14 bases left between them. The DNA for the CDR3 is TGTGCCAGCAGTACAGGGAATGACAAGAACACCGGGGAGCTGTTTTTT. Protein product: CASSTGNDKNTGELFF.

V is TRBV18 and J is TRBJ2-5; possible D gene TRBD2, 5 bases. The length of the CDR3 is 14 residues. CDR1 KGHSH and CDR2 LQKENI come from the germline V gene. Trimming pared 2 bases from V and 1 base from J, leaving 8 bases between. The CDR3 region is CASSPIEGQETQYF. CDR3 DNA: TGTGCCAGCTCACCAATAGAGGGCCAAGAGACCCAGTACTTC.

The chain has TRBV5-6 and TRBJ1-1; D perhaps matches TRBD1 (6 bases). The CDR3 has 16 residues. Germline V CDR1 and CDR2: SGHDT, YYEEEE. Trimming took off 0 bases at V and 2 bases at J, with 14 bases between the two ends. This chain's CDR3 is CASSLGQAVKNTEAFF. The CDR3 DNA is TGTGCCAGCAGCTTGGGACAGGCCGTAAAAAACACTGAAGCTTTCTTT.

This chain connects TRBV27 to TRBJ1-5; no clear D gene. The CDR3 contains 12 residues. V lost 4 bases, J lost 9 bases, and 10 bases lay in between. Germline CDR1 and CDR2: MNHEY and SMNVEV (reference sequence). CDR3 loop: CASSSLRGPQHF. In DNA form, the CDR3 reads TGTGCCAGCAGTTCCCTCCGGGGGCCCCAGCATTTT.

The gene calls are TRBV28 and TRBJ1-3, with TRBD1 as a possible D gene (5 bases). The CDR3 loop spans 16 amino acids. Germline V lookup: CDR1 MDHEN, CDR2 SYDVKM. The V end lost 4 bases, the J end lost 1 base, and 14 bases lay between the germline ends. The CDR3 is CASSSSRRGSGNTIYF. DNA of the CDR3: TGTGCCAGCAGTTCCTCTCGGCGGGGGTCTGGAAACACCATATATTTT.

The chain's CDR3 is CASSPMTGPGELFF. CDR3 bases: TGTGCCAGCAGCCCGATGACAGGGCCCGGGGAGCTGTTTTTT. The chain combines TRBV3-1 (or the pseudogene TRBV3-2) with TRBJ2-2; 7 nucleotides align to TRBD1. This CDR3 contains 14 residues. Germline CDR1 and CDR2: LGHDT and YNNKEL (reference sequence). J gave up 6 bases and V 4 bases, and 5 bases lay outside the gene matches.

The V gene is TRBV19, the J gene TRBJ2-7; possibly TRBD1 or TRBD2 for D (5 bases each). CDR3 length: 15 amino acids. Deletions cut 3 bases from V and 2 bases from J, with 14 bases between. CDR1 is LNHDA and CDR2 is SQIVND in the germline V gene (reference sequence). In DNA, the CDR3 is TGTGCCAGTAGTATGGTTGGGACGGCTCCCTACGAGCAGTACTTC. Translated: CASSMVGTAPYEQYF.

The V call is TRBV5-1, the J call TRBJ2-2; TRBD2 is a possible D gene (5 bases). This CDR3 is built from 16 residues. Germline CDR1 is SGHRS and CDR2 is YFSETQ. Trimming took off 0 bases at V and 4 bases at J, with 13 bases between the two ends. Here the CDR3 DNA reads TGCGCCAGCAGCTTGGGAGGGCCCACCTTCACCGGGGAGCTGTTTTTT. It specifies CASSLGGPTFTGELFF.